These 13 T cell receptor beta chains came from one sample sequenced in a study of OX40 agonist ivuxolimab in advanced cancers. Only in-frame clones appear in the TCRdb table, and some are missing; sequencing was by immunoSEQ multiplex PCR. In the table there are around 80,000 clones, roughly 87% of which are singletons. Sample: CD4+ or CD8+ T cells sorted from blood, taken in a trial of the OX40 agonist ivuxolimab. The source of these receptors is an adult with an advanced solid tumor such as melanoma, head and neck, liver or kidney cancer.

The chain carries TRBV30 and TRBJ1-2; D ambiguous. Germline values: CDR1 GTSNPN, CDR2 SVGIG (reference sequence). CDR3 length equals 14 residues. Trimming pared 1 base from V and 2 bases from J, leaving 11 bases between. CDR3 residues: CAWSETRRNYGYTF. CDR3 DNA sequence: TGTGCCTGGAGTGAGACCCGCAGAAACTATGGCTACACCTTC.

The chain is built from TRBV10-1 and TRBJ2-3, with a possible D match to TRBD2 (5 bases). Germline V gives CDR1 WNHNN, CDR2 SYGVQD (reference sequence). The CDR3 extends over 13 amino acids. V was clipped by 4 bases and J by 4 bases, with 9 bases between them. The CDR3 DNA reads TGCGCCAGCAGTGGTCGGGGAGCAGATACGCAGTATTTT. Translating gives CASSGRGADTQYF.

As for this clone: The same CDR3 also results from other DNA sequences found in this sample. The rearrangement joins TRBV20-1 to TRBJ2-7; 8 nucleotides align to TRBD1. The germline V gene encodes CDR1 DFQATT and CDR2 SNEGSKA (reference sequence). The length of the CDR3 is 11 residues. After removal of 5 bases from V and 4 bases from J, the junction contained 1 base not matched to a gene. For the CDR3, the DNA is TGCAGTGCTCGGACAGGGTACGAGCAGTACTTC. It is translated as CSARTGYEQYF.

The V gene is TRBV19, the J gene TRBJ2-1, with 7 bases lining up with TRBD1. The CDR3 consists of 15 residues. Germline lookup yields CDR1 LNHDA and CDR2 SQIVND (reference sequence). The V segment lost 5 bases and the J segment 1 base; nucleotides outside the gene matches: 5. The CDR3 sequence is CASSFTGESYNEQFF. CDR3 bases: TGTGCCAGTAGTTTCACAGGGGAATCCTACAATGAGCAGTTCTTC.

The rearrangement uses TRBV7-9 and TRBJ2-7, with TRBD2 matching 10 bases. Germline V CDR1 and CDR2: SEHNR, FQNEAQ (reference sequence). The CDR3 is 18 amino acids. The V segment lost 6 bases and the J segment 2 bases; nucleotides outside the gene matches: 16. The CDR3 region is CASSSLALSGGRTYEQYF. The CDR3 DNA sequence: TGTGCCAGCAGTTCCCTGGCACTTAGCGGGGGGAGGACCTACGAGCAGTACTTC. The complete variable domain, with remaining parts taken from reference TRBV7-9 and TRBJ2-7, reads DTGVSQNPRHKITKRGQNVTFRCDPISEHNRLYWYRQTLGQGPEFLTYFQNEAQLEKSRLLSDRFSAERPKGSFSTLEIQRTEQGDSAMYLCASSSLALSGGRTYEQYFGPGTRLTVT.

The chain combines TRBV5-4 with TRBJ2-5; 7 bases fit TRBD2. The J call may be mistaken, given a closer DNA end match to TRBJ2-7. This CDR3 contains 17 residues. From germline, CDR1 is SGHNT and CDR2 YYREEE (reference sequence). The chain's CDR3 is CASSLSSGRGLTYEQYF. The CDR3 coding sequence is TGTGCCAGCAGCTTGTCGTCAGGGCGGGGACTAACCTACGAGCAGTACTTC.

The chain is built from TRBV27 and TRBJ1-2; D call uncertain. The germline gives CDR1 MNHEY, CDR2 SMNVEV (reference sequence). The CDR3 has 12 residues. The V end lost 5 bases, the J end lost 8 bases, and 12 bases lay between the germline ends. The CDR3 sequence is CASSARVGGYTF. CDR3 in DNA: TGTGCCAGCAGTGCCCGGGTGGGGGGCTACACCTTC.

The chain uses TRBV5-6 and TRBJ2-7; 8 bases agree with TRBD1. V trimming: 3 bases; J trimming: 7 bases; junction bases outside the gene matches: 12. The V gene's germline CDR1 is SGHDT and CDR2 YYEEEE. The CDR3 sequence is 15 residues long. This CDR3 is CASSWASGGLREQYF. CDR3 coding DNA: TGTGCCAGCAGCTGGGCGTCAGGGGGCCTACGAGAGCAGTACTTC.

This clone was detected a few times. The V call is TRBV19, the J call TRBJ1-2; D unresolved. Germline assignment: CDR1 LNHDA and CDR2 SQIVND (reference sequence). Trimming took 3 bases from V and 4 from J, leaving 12 bases between them. This CDR3 region has 14 residues. CDR3 DNA sequence: TGTGCCAGTAGTATTGGAGGCGGTGGCTATGGCTACACCTTC. Encoded protein: CASSIGGGGYGYTF. The full variable domain, completed using reference TRBV19 and TRBJ1-2, is DGGITQSPKYLFRKEGQNVTLSCEQNLNHDAMYWYRQDPGQGLRLIYYSQIVNDFQKGDIAEGYSVSREKKESFPLTVTSAQKNPTAFYLCASSIGGGGYGYTFGSGTRLTVV.

This chain links TRBV11-2 with TRBJ1-2, with a tentative D call TRBD1 (6 bases). With 1 base removed from V and 7 bases from J, the gap between germline ends came to 10 bases. The CDR3 sequence is 13 residues long. The germline V gene encodes CDR1 SGHAT and CDR2 FQNNGV. The CDR3 DNA follows: TGTGCCAGCAGCTTAGGGGGGGGCGGTGGCTACACCTTC. Protein sequence: CASSLGGGGGYTF.

The rearrangement links TRBV19 to TRBJ1-5; maybe TRBD1 (5 bases). Looked up from germline, CDR1 is LNHDA and CDR2 is SQIVND (reference sequence). The CDR3 contains 14 residues. Trimming took off 6 bases at V and 4 bases at J, with 13 bases between the two ends. CDR3 sequence: CASRNPGGNQPQHF. In DNA, the CDR3 is TGTGCCAGTAGAAACCCGGGGGGAAATCAGCCCCAGCATTTT.

The V call is TRBV9, the J call TRBJ1-1; D is ambiguous. The CDR3 consists of 13 residues. V was clipped by 3 bases and J by 8 bases, with 14 bases between them. The germline V gene encodes CDR1 SGDLS and CDR2 YYNGEE. CDR3 in DNA: TGTGCCAGCAGCGCTCGGACCTCTAGGGAAGCTTTCTTT. Residues: CASSARTSREAFF. The full variable domain, with the rest looked up from reference TRBV9 and TRBJ1-1, is DSGVTQTPKHLITATGQRVTLRCSPRSGDLSVYWYQQSLDQGLQFLIQYYNGEERAKGNILERFSAQQFPDLHSELNLSSLELGDSALYFCASSARTSREAFFGQGTRLTVV.

The count of this clone is one. V gene TRBV7-9 combines with J gene TRBJ2-1, with 7 bases matching TRBD1. This CDR3 is built from 16 residues. V dropped 2 bases and J dropped 0; count of bases not matched to a gene: 4. The germline gives CDR1 SEHNR, CDR2 FQNEAQ (reference sequence). The CDR3 here is CASSLQGVLSYNEQFF. CDR3 bases: TGTGCCAGCAGCTTACAGGGGGTCCTCTCCTACAATGAGCAGTTCTTC.